This entry lists 15 T cell receptor beta chains sequenced from one sample in a study of radiotherapy plus CTLA-4 blockade in lung cancer. Measured with immunoSEQ multiplex PCR; TCRdb has only the in-frame clones, and not every one. The table shows about 48,000 clones, with 86% occurring only once. The material sequenced was peripheral blood, taken from a patient treated with radiotherapy plus ipilimumab. The receptors derive from a human donor with non-small cell lung cancer that progressed on radiotherapy plus ipilimumab. Some clones in this sample may be carry-over from other donors' samples.

V usage is TRBV5-1 and J usage is TRBJ2-5; possible D gene TRBD1, 7 bases. V dropped 0 bases and J dropped 0 bases, with 21 bases sitting between them. CDR3 length: 19 amino acids. CDR1 is SGHRS and CDR2 is YFSETQ in the germline V gene. CDR3 residues: CASSLGGAGAGGYQETQYF. The CDR3 nucleotides read TGCGCCAGCAGCTTGGGAGGGGCTGGCGCAGGGGGGTACCAAGAGACCCAGTACTTC. Complete variable domain (other parts from reference TRBV5-1 and TRBJ2-5): KAGVTQTPRYLIKTRGQQVTLSCSPISGHRSVSWYQQTPGQGLQFLFEYFSETQRNKGNFPGRFSGRQFSNSRSEMNVSTLELGDSALYLCASSLGGAGAGGYQETQYFGPGTRLLVL.

The rearrangement links TRBV5-1 to TRBJ2-7, with D perhaps TRBD2 (6 bases). There are 13 residues in the CDR3. Trimming removed 3 bases from V and 1 base from J, with 8 bases in between. Germline-derived CDR1 and CDR2 are SGHRS and YFSETQ. CDR3 residues: CASSWDSSYEQYF. CDR3 DNA: TGCGCCAGCAGCTGGGACTCTTCCTACGAGCAGTACTTC.

The V call is TRBV2, the J call TRBJ1-5; D ambiguous. V lost 8 bases to trimming and J lost 3 bases, with 14 bases between them. There are 14 residues in the CDR3. Germline CDR1 is SNHLY and CDR2 is FYNNEI. CDR3 region: CASGRGSNNQPQHF. CDR3 sequence (DNA): TGTGCCAGCGGGCGGGGATCTAACAATCAGCCCCAGCATTTT.

The chain has TRBV25-1 and TRBJ2-7; 7 bases match TRBD1. CDR1 is MGHDK and CDR2 is SYGVNS in the germline V gene. The CDR3 totals 13 residues. Losses at the gene ends were 8 bases for V and 3 bases for J; bases not matched to a gene: 7. Here the CDR3 reads CASPGTANYEQYF. CDR3 in DNA: TGTGCCAGCCCCGGGACAGCAAACTACGAGCAGTACTTC.

The chain links TRBV15 to TRBJ2-2; maybe TRBD2 (6 bases). CDR3 size: 15 residues. Germline V gene lookup returns CDR1 LNHNV and CDR2 YYDKDF (reference sequence). V lost 5 bases and J lost 5, with 15 bases in between. CDR3 protein: CATSGGTASTGELFF. The CDR3 coding sequence is TGTGCCACCAGCGGCGGGACCGCGAGTACCGGGGAGCTGTTTTTT.

This CDR3 is CASTTGTIYNEQFF. Written as DNA, the CDR3 is TGTGCCAGCACAACCGGGACTATCTACAATGAGCAGTTCTTC. The chain couples TRBV25-1 to TRBJ2-1; 7 bases map to TRBD2. This CDR3 is 14 amino acids long. From germline, CDR1 is MGHDK and CDR2 SYGVNS. V lost 7 bases to trimming and J lost 3 bases; unmatched junction nucleotides: 6.

The J gene is TRBJ1-1, the V gene TRBV5-1; 8 nucleotides agree with TRBD1. With V trimmed by 3 bases and J by 3 bases, 7 bases remained unmatched. Per germline, CDR1 SGHRS and CDR2 YFSETQ. This CDR3 spans 15 amino acids. The CDR3 here is CASSSRQGWDTEAFF. CDR3 nucleotide sequence: TGCGCCAGCAGCTCCCGACAGGGGTGGGACACTGAAGCTTTCTTT.

This chain links TRBV13 with TRBJ2-7; 13 bases map to TRBD2. CDR3 length: 15 residues. Germline CDR1 is PRHDT and CDR2 is FYEKMQ (reference sequence). The trim removed 3 bases at V and 4 bases at J, leaving 3 bases unmatched. CDR3 DNA: TGTGCCAGCAGCTTCCCGACTAGCGGGAGGTACGAGCAGTACTTC. Its translation: CASSFPTSGRYEQYF.

The chain uses TRBV2 and TRBJ1-1, with 9 bases aligning to TRBD1. J was trimmed by 5 bases and V by 6 bases; bases with no gene match: 7. The germline gives CDR1 SNHLY, CDR2 FYNNEI. The CDR3 spans 14 residues. CDR3 residues: CASSVTGGGTEAFF. For the CDR3, the DNA is TGTGCCAGCAGCGTGACAGGGGGAGGTACTGAAGCTTTCTTT.

A remark on this clone: The junction differs from germline at one of its ends, possibly a read error. Other nucleotide sequences from this sample produce the same CDR3. The chain combines TRBV13 with TRBJ2-3; maybe TRBD2 (6 bases). CDR1 is PRHDT, CDR2 FYEKMQ, per germline (reference sequence). CDR3 length equals 12 residues. The CDR3 coding sequence is TGTGCCAGCAGCCTAGGGAGGGATACGCAGTATTTT. Protein sequence: CASSLGRDTQYF.

This sequence joins TRBV4-1 and TRBJ2-7, with 13 bases that match TRBD2. Germline-derived CDR1 and CDR2 are MGHRA and YSYEKL. V lost 3 bases to trimming and J lost 5 bases; unmatched junction nucleotides: 7. This CDR3 contains 16 residues. CDR3 sequence (DNA): TGCGCCAGCAGCCAGGCTACTAGCGGGAGGGCTGACGAGCAGTACTTC. Translation: CASSQATSGRADEQYF.

The chain combines TRBV11-2 with TRBJ1-5; D unclear. The CDR3 totals 13 residues. In germline, CDR1 is SGHAT, CDR2 FQNNGV. Trimming removed 5 bases at V and 9 bases at J, with 14 bases between. CDR3 sequence: CASSTFPGGPQHF. Written as DNA, the CDR3 is TGTGCCAGCAGCACATTCCCCGGAGGGCCCCAGCATTTT.

The V gene is TRBV14, the J gene TRBJ2-5, with 8 bases identical to TRBD1. The CDR3 totals 16 residues. V dropped 2 bases and J dropped 5; count of bases not matched to a gene: 10. Germline V CDR1 and CDR2: SGHDN, FVKESK. As DNA, the CDR3 is TGTGCCAGCAGCCAACTACCGGGACAGGCGGAGGAGACCCAGTACTTC. Protein sequence: CASSQLPGQAEETQYF. Combining the CDR3 with reference TRBV14 and TRBJ2-5 gives the whole variable domain EAGVTQFPSHSVIEKGQTVTLRCDPISGHDNLYWYRRVMGKEIKFLLHFVKESKQDESGMPNNRFLAERTGGTYSTLKVQPAELEDSGVYFCASSQLPGQAEETQYFGPGTRLLVL.

The rearrangement joins TRBV29-1 to TRBJ2-7; 8 bases agree with TRBD1. V shed 6 bases and J 0 bases; nucleotides not matched to a gene: 4. This CDR3 region has 13 residues. CDR1 is SQVTM, CDR2 ANQGSEA, per germline. DNA of the CDR3: TGCAGCGTCCGGGGACAGGACTCCTACGAGCAGTACTTC. Translated: CSVRGQDSYEQYF.

This chain links TRBV27 with TRBJ1-2, with 11 bases aligning to TRBD1. CDR3 length equals 14 residues. Unmatched junction bases numbered 2, after V lost 5 bases and J lost 3 bases. Germline V gene sequence: CDR1 MNHEY, CDR2 SMNVEV (reference sequence). CDR3 sequence (DNA): TGTGCCAGCAGTCGGACAGGGGGCGACTATGGCTACACCTTC. This gives the protein CASSRTGGDYGYTF.